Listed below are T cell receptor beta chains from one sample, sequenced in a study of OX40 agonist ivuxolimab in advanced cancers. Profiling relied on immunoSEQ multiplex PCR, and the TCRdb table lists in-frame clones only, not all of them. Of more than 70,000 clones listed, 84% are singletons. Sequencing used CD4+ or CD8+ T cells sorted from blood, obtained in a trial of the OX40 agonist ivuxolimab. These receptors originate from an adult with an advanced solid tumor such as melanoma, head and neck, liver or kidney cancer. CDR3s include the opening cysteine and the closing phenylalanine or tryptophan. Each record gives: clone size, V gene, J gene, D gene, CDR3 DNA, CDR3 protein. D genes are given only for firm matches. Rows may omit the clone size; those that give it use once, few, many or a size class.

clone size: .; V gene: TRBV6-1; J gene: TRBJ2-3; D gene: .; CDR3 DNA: TGTGCCAGCAGTGGAGCTAGCGACTGGCCTCCCTCTAGCACAGATACGCAGTATTTT; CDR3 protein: CASSGASDWPPSSTDTQYF
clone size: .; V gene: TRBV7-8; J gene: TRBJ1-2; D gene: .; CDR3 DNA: TGTGCCAGCAGCCCGGTGGGGAGGAACTATGGCTACACCTTC; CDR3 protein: CASSPVGRNYGYTF
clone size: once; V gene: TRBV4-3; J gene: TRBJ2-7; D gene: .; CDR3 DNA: TGCGCCAGCAGCCAAGCGACGGGCTGGGACTACGAGCAGTACTTC; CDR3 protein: CASSQATGWDYEQYF
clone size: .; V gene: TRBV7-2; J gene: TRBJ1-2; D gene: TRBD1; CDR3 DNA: TGTGCCAGCAGCTTAGTTAGACAGGGGGATGGCTATGGCTACACCTTC; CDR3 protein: CASSLVRQGDGYGYTF
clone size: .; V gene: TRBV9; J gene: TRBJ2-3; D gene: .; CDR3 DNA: TGTGCCAGCAGCGTAACCGTGGGCCAGGGCGTCCCAGATACGCAGTATTTT; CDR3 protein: CASSVTVGQGVPDTQYF
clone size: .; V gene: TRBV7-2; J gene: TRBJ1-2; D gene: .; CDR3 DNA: TGTGCCAGCAGCTTAGCGGGGCAGTTCGATGGCTACACCTTC; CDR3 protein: CASSLAGQFDGYTF
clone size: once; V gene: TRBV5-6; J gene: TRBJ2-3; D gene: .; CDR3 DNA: TGTGCCAGCAGCTTGCGGGGTAGGGGATGGACAGATACGCAGTATTTT; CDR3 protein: CASSLRGRGWTDTQYF
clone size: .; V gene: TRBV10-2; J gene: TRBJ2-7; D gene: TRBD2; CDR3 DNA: TGCGCCAGCAGTGGGGGGACTAGCGGGCCCCAGCAGTACTTC; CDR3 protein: CASSGGTSGPQQYF
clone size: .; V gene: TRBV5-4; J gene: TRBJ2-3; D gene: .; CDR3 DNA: TGTGCCAGCAGGCAACTAGCTGGGACAGATACGCAGTATTTT; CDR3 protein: CASRQLAGTDTQYF
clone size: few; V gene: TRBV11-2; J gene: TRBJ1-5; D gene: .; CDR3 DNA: TGTGCCAGCAGCGGAGGGGCTAATCAGCCCCAGCATTTT; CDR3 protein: CASSGGANQPQHF
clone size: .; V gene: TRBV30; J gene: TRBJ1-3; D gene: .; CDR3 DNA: TGTGCCTGGAGTATAGCGGGGTACACCATATATTTT; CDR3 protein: CAWSIAGYTIYF
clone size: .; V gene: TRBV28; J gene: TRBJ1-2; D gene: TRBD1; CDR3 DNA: TGTGCCAGCAGTTTACTTGCACCGACAGGGAGCTATGGCTACACCTTC; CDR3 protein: CASSLLAPTGSYGYTF
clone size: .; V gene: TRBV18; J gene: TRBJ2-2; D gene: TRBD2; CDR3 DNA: TGTGCCAGCTCACCACTTTTGGTCCGGCGTACAGCGGGAGACGGGAACACCGGGGAGCTGTTTTTT; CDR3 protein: CASSPLLVRRTAGDGNTGELFF
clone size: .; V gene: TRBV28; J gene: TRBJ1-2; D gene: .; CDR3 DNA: TGTGCCAGCAGTTTATTAGAGGCAGGGGATGGCTACACCTTC; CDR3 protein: CASSLLEAGDGYTF
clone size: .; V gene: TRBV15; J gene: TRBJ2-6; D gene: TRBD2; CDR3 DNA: TGTGCCACCAGCACCCTCCGGGACTACAACGTCCTGACTTTC; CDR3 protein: CATSTLRDYNVLTF
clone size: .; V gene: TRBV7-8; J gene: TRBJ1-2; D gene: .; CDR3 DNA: TGTGCCAGCAGCTTAGCGGGTGGCTATGGCTACACCTTC; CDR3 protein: CASSLAGGYGYTF
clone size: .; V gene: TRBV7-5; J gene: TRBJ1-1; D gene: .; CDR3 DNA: TGTGTCAGAAGCCCGCGGACAGGAGATAACACTGAAGCTTTCTTT; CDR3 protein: CVRSPRTGDNTEAFF
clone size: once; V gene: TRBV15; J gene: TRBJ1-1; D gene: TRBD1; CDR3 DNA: TGTGCCACCACCGGGACAGGAGAGAACACTGAAGCTTTCTTT; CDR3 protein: CATTGTGENTEAFF
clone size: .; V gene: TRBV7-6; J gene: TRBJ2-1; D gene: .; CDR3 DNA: TGTGCCAGCAGCTTCCCAGGTGGGGAGCAGTTCTTC; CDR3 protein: CASSFPGGEQFF
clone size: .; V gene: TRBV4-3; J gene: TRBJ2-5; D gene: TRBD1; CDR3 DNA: TGCGCCAGCAGCCAAGATATGACAGGGGGAAAGGAGACCCAGTACTTC; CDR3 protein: CASSQDMTGGKETQYF
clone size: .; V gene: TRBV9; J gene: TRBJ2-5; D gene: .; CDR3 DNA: TGTGCCAGCAGCGCCCTAGGGGGGCGCCAAGAGACCCAGTACTTC; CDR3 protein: CASSALGGRQETQYF
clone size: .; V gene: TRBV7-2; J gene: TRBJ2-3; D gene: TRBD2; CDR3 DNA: TGTGCCAGCAGCCGGGGGGGGCCTCGCACAGATACGCAGTATTTT; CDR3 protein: CASSRGGPRTDTQYF
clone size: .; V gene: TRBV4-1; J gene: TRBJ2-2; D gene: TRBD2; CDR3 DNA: TGCGCCAGCAGCCTCCCGCCGGGACTAGGCAGACTGACCGGGGAGCTGTTTTTT; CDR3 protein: CASSLPPGLGRLTGELFF
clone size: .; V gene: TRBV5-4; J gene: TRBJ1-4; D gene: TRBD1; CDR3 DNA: TGTGCCAGCAGCGCGACAGGGAACCGGGATGAAAAACTGTTTTTT; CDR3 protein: CASSATGNRDEKLFF
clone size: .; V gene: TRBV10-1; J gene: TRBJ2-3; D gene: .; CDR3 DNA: TGCGCCAGCAGTGATCTCGCAGGACTTCGCACAGATACGCAGTATTTT; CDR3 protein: CASSDLAGLRTDTQYF
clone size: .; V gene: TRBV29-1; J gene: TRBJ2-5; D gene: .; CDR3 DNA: TGCAGCTATACTCAAGAGACCCAGTACTTC; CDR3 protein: CSYTQETQYF
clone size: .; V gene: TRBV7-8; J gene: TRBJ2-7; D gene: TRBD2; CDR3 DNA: TGTGCCAGCAGCGTAATCCCCGGGACTAGCGGCTACGAGCAGTACTTC; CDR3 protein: CASSVIPGTSGYEQYF
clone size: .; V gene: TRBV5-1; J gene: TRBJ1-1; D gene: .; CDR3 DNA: TGCGCCAGCAGCTTGTGGGGGGACTCTGAAGCTTTCTTT; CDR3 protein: CASSLWGDSEAFF